This TCR beta chain was retrieved from a study of metastatic and nonmetastatic thyroid tumors. No patient had received any treatment before thyroid surgery. This clone is labeled medium-sized. Its cognate antigen is unknown. V was clipped by 1 base and J by 6 bases, with 7 bases between them. CDR3 length: 12 residues. Germline values: CDR1 SGHRS, CDR2 YFSETQ. Per the study methods: The study built a papillary thyroid cancer distant-metastasis classifier from CDR3 differences across clinicopathological groups. TCRdb redid the clone calls on the PCR reads using MiXCR. The V and J calls were determined by TCRdb, not by the authors. The sample shows about 12,000 clones, approximately 33% of them seen only once. General observations from the study: Malignant thyroid tumors reportedly exceeded benign nodules significantly in TCR beta diversity, with the difference appearing in blood and tumor.

The chain has TRBV5-1 and TRBJ1-2; D not resolved. Source material: tumor tissue. This clonotype was obtained from a male donor with papillary thyroid cancer or a benign thyroid nodule (not recorded which). Some clones in this sample may be carry-over from other donors' samples. In DNA form, the CDR3 reads TGCGCCAGCAGCTTGACGGCAGATGGCTACACCTTC. Translated, it gives CASSLTADGYTF.